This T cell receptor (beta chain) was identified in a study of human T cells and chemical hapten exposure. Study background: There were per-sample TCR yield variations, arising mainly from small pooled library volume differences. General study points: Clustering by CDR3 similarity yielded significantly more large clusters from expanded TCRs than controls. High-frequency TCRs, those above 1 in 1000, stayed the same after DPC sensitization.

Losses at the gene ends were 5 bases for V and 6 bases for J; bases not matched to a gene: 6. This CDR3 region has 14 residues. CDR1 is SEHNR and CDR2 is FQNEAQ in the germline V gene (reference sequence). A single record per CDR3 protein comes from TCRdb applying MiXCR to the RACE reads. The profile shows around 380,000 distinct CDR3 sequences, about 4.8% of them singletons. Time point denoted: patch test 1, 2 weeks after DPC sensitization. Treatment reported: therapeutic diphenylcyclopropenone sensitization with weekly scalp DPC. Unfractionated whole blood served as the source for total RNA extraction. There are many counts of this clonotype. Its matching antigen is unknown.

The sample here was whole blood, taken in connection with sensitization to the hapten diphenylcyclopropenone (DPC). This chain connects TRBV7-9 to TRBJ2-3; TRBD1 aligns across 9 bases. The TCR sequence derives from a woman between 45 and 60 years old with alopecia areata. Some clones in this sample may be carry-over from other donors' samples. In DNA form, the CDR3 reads TGTGCCAGCAGCCCTGGACAGGGGACGGATACGCAGTATTTT. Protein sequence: CASSPGQGTDTQYF.